Described below is a single T cell receptor beta chain sequence and its context. The sample belongs to a study of shared clonotypes between healthy human individuals. Repertoires were generated with immunoSEQ multiplex PCR, while TCRdb's copy carries only in-frame clones and drops some. The profile shows 2 million to 2.5 million clones, just over 90% of them singletons. The V gene end was trimmed by 11 bases and the J gene end by 11 bases; junction bases not matched to a gene: 19. Germline CDR1 ENHRY, CDR2 SYGVKD. The length of the CDR3 is 14 residues. Sequencing was done on a sample of naive CD4+ T cells from PBMCs. The sample's subset: CD45RA+ positively selected. The chain uses TRBV10-3 and TRBJ2-3; 7 nucleotides line up with TRBD2. The receptor comes from a man younger than 35 in good health. Some clones in this sample may be carry-over from other donors' samples. Here the CDR3 DNA reads TGTGCCTCTCGGGGGGAAAATGCCCTCCCCGGGCAGTATTTT. The encoded protein is CASRGENALPGQYF.